This is a list of T cell receptor beta chains from one sample in a study of cytomegalovirus exposure and HLA in healthy donors. Clones were sequenced by immunoSEQ multiplex PCR, and TCRdb holds only the in-frame ones, with some missing. Here the sample table reports around 46,000 clones. Sequencing was done on a sample of PBMCs. The receptors come from a woman aged 40 to 55 in good health and CMV-seronegative. Both conserved end residues are part of each CDR3. Fields, in order: V gene, D gene, J gene, CDR3 DNA, CDR3 protein. The D gene is left open where the match is weak.

TRBV28	TRBD1	TRBJ2-7	TGTGCCAGCACCCGGACAGGGATCTACGAGCAGTACTTC	CASTRTGIYEQYF
TRBV29-1	TRBD1	TRBJ2-5	TGCAGCGTTGTAAACCCCGGGACAGCTGAAGAGACCCAGTACTTC	CSVVNPGTAEETQYF
TRBV13	.	TRBJ2-7	TGTGCCAGCAGCCGCTCCTACGAGCAGTACTTC	CASSRSYEQYF
TRBV5-4	.	TRBJ2-7	TGTGCCAGCAGCGGCGGGAACCCACCCTACGAGCAGTACTTC	CASSGGNPPYEQYF
TRBV7-2	.	TRBJ1-2	TGTGCCAGCAGCTTAACAGGGAATAATGGCTACACCTTC	CASSLTGNNGYTF
TRBV4-1	TRBD2	TRBJ2-2	TGCGCCAGCAGCCAAGATAGGGCTAGCGGGAGATTGGGCGGGGAGCTGTTTTTT	CASSQDRASGRLGGELFF
TRBV28	.	TRBJ2-7	TGTGCCAGCAGTCTAAGACAGCTTAGCTACGAGCAGTACTTC	CASSLRQLSYEQYF
TRBV4-3	.	TRBJ2-7	TGCGCCAGCAGCCAAGATAGGCAGGGGACCTACGAGCAGTACTTC	CASSQDRQGTYEQYF
TRBV18	TRBD2	TRBJ2-3	TGTGCCAGCTCACCACCCTCTAGCGGACGCACAGATACGCAGTATTTT	CASSPPSSGRTDTQYF
TRBV7-2	.	TRBJ1-1	TGTGCCAGCAGCTCTGGGCGGGGAAGCGAAGCTTTCTTT	CASSSGRGSEAFF
TRBV5-1	.	TRBJ2-7	TGCGCCAGCAGCTCGATTCCCTCCTACGAGCAGTACTTC	CASSSIPSYEQYF
TRBV19	.	TRBJ2-6	TGTGCCAGTAGTATCAACGGGGGTTTTGGGGCCAACGTCCTGACTTTC	CASSINGGFGANVLTF
TRBV7-9	.	TRBJ2-7	TGTGCCAGCAGCCCACCCGCGGGATACTCCTACGAGCAGTACTTC	CASSPPAGYSYEQYF
TRBV29-1	TRBD2	TRBJ2-1	TGCAGCGTTGTCCGGGGGGATGAGCAGTTCTTC	CSVVRGDEQFF
TRBV5-6	TRBD1	TRBJ1-2	TGTGCCAGCAGCCAAGGGGGCTGGGGCTACACCTTC	CASSQGGWGYTF
TRBV28	.	TRBJ2-7	TGTGCCAGCAGTTTAGGCGGCTACGAGCAGTACTTC	CASSLGGYEQYF
TRBV6-5	.	TRBJ1-1	TGTGCCAGCAGGGGACACCTGAACACTGAAGCTTTCTTT	CASRGHLNTEAFF
TRBV18	TRBD1	TRBJ2-1	TGTGCCAGCTCACCACCTGGGGGACAGGAGAATGAGCAGTTCTTC	CASSPPGGQENEQFF
TRBV10-2	.	TRBJ2-7	TGCGCCAGCAGTCCCCTCGACAGTACCTACGAGCAGTACTTC	CASSPLDSTYEQYF
TRBV4-2	TRBD1	TRBJ2-6	TGTGCCAGCAGCCAAGGGCTAGGGACAGGGGCATCTGGGGCCAACGTCCTGACTTTC	CASSQGLGTGASGANVLTF